This T cell receptor beta chain was found in a study of cytomegalovirus exposure and HLA in healthy donors. Overall study findings and caveats: The authors excluded some V segments, including TRBV6-2 and TRBV6-3, as indistinguishable. An apparent linkage of common viral pathogens to several of the most significant clusters emerged in a later analysis.

In regard to this clone: Antigen unknown.

The PCR employed 60 Vbeta primers together with 13 Jbeta primers. Data came from immunoSEQ multiplex PCR; TCRdb stores just in-frame clones and leaves some out. Counted here are under 200,000 clones, approximately 73% occurring once; the ten biggest clones make up less than 1.5%. This CDR3 is built from 15 residues. Between the trimmed V and J ends, which lost 6 bases and 2 bases, there was a span of 15 bases. Germline-derived CDR1 and CDR2 are WSHSY and SAAADI. The rearrangement links TRBV10-2 to TRBJ2-3; weak D call: TRBD1 (6 bases). The specimen sequenced was PBMCs. The receptor was derived from a man aged 45-60 years in good health and CMV-seronegative. In DNA, the CDR3 is TGCGCCAGCAGCCACGACAGGAGCAACACAGATACGCAGTATTTT. Translating gives CASSHDRSNTDTQYF.